The 20 T cell receptor beta chains listed next were all sequenced from one sample in a study of blood T cells in healthy people across ages. Then a second PCR, running about 6 to 12 cycles, was carried out with a sample-barcoded 5' primer and a J-beta primer mix. TCRdb re-called the 5' RACE reads with MiXCR, one entry per CDR3 protein. This sample yields 780,000 or so distinct CDR3 sequences, of which around three fifths are seen a single time; around a quarter belongs to the top ten. Sequencing was done on a sample of blood. The receptors were sampled from a man aged 35-49 years in good health.

This clonotype was detected a few times. This chain connects TRBV28 to TRBJ2-4; D gene ambiguous. This CDR3 is 12 amino acids long. The V and J ends lost 4 bases and 12 bases respectively, with 13 bases between them. Per the germline V gene, CDR1 is MDHEN and CDR2 is SYDVKM. In nucleotides, the CDR3 is TGTGCCAGCAGTTCCCAGCCCCCCAGTCAGTACTTC. This gives the protein CASSSQPPSQYF. The whole variable domain, filled in from reference TRBV28 and TRBJ2-4, reads DVKVTQSSRYLVKRTGEKVFLECVQDMDHENMFWYRQDPGLGLRLIYFSYDVKMKEKGDIPEGYSVSREKKERFSLILESASTNQTSMYLCASSSQPPSQYFGAGTRLSVL.

This clonotype turned up a few times. The chain is built from TRBV5-1 and TRBJ2-3; TRBD1 is a possible D gene (5 bases). Germline lookup yields CDR1 SGHRS and CDR2 YFSETQ. Trimming shortened V by 1 base and J by 4 bases, and 13 bases separated the two germline ends. The CDR3 totals 15 residues. This CDR3 reads CASSLRGVIPDTQYF. The CDR3 DNA reads TGCGCCAGCAGCTTGAGGGGCGTTATTCCAGATACGCAGTATTTT.

This clonotype has a single count. The chain recombines TRBV2 with TRBJ2-2, with D unresolved. CDR3 size: 16 residues. The germline V and J ends were trimmed by 2 bases and 0 bases, with 10 bases remaining between them. The V gene's germline CDR1 is SNHLY and CDR2 FYNNEI. Here the CDR3 reads CASSEQSFSNTGELFF. For the CDR3, the DNA is TGTGCCAGCAGTGAACAGTCCTTCTCGAACACCGGGGAGCTGTTTTTT.

Worth noting for this clonotype: Compared with germline, one end of the junction differs, possibly owing to a read error. The chain couples TRBV20-1 to TRBJ2-1; 7 bases match TRBD1. CDR1 and CDR2 (germline): DFQATT, SNEGSKA (reference sequence). This CDR3 has 13 residues. The CDR3 region is CSAPGQSSVEQLF. The CDR3 DNA reads as TGCAGTGCCCCGGGACAGAGCAGCGTGGAGCAGTTATTC.

The chain couples TRBV5-1 to TRBJ1-4, with a weak D call TRBD1 (6 bases). The CDR3 sequence is 15 residues long. Germline lookup yields CDR1 SGHRS and CDR2 YFSETQ. V was cut by 6 bases and J by 3 bases, with 15 bases left in between. The CDR3 loop reads CASKEGTQANEKLFF. CDR3 sequence (DNA): TGCGCCAGCAAGGAGGGGACACAAGCTAATGAAAAACTGTTTTTT.

This chain connects TRBV20-1 to TRBJ1-2; D not resolved. Germline CDR1 DFQATT, CDR2 SNEGSKA (reference sequence). V shed 0 bases and J shed 4 bases, with 12 bases lying between them. The CDR3 length is 14 residues. The chain's CDR3 is CSARDPGSVYGYTF. The CDR3 nucleotides are TGCAGTGCTAGAGATCCCGGTTCTGTCTATGGCTACACCTTC.

This clonotype showed up just a few times. The chain is built from TRBV20-1 and TRBJ2-4; D ambiguous. Trimming shortened V by 1 base and J by 6 bases, and 10 bases separated the two germline ends. CDR1 is DFQATT, CDR2 SNEGSKA, per germline (reference sequence). This CDR3 comprises 13 residues. The CDR3 region has the DNA TGCAGTGCTAGAGTCGCGGAAACAAACATTCAGTACTTC. Protein product: CSARVAETNIQYF.

The V call is TRBV20-1, the J call TRBJ2-7; possible D gene TRBD1, 6 bases. The germline V and J ends were trimmed by 1 base and 0 bases, with 10 bases remaining between them. Per the germline V gene, CDR1 is DFQATT and CDR2 is SNEGSKA (reference sequence). The CDR3 has 14 residues. DNA of the CDR3: TGCAGTGCTAGAGCCCCGGACAGCTCCTACGAGCAGTACTTC. It is translated as CSARAPDSSYEQYF.

This clonotype has a handful of counts. The chain carries TRBV27 and TRBJ2-4; TRBD2 aligns across 10 bases. The last part of the DNA fits TRBJ2-7 better; the J call may be wrong. The CDR3 loop spans 15 amino acids. Germline lookup yields CDR1 MNHEY and CDR2 SMNVEV (reference sequence). In DNA form, the CDR3 reads TGTGCCAGCAGTCTCGGGGGGACTAGCGCCTACGAGCAGTACTTC. Its protein product is CASSLGGTSAYEQYF.

The rearrangement uses TRBV28 and TRBJ2-4; D is perhaps TRBD1 (5 bases). The J call is in doubt because the DNA end fits TRBJ2-5 better. Germline CDR1 MDHEN, CDR2 SYDVKM. This CDR3 has 13 amino acids. CDR3: CASSVRSGKTQYF. The DNA for the CDR3 is TGTGCCAGCAGTGTAAGGTCAGGGAAGACCCAGTACTTC.

V gene TRBV7-9 combines with J gene TRBJ1-2; D uncertain. Germline-derived CDR1 and CDR2 are SEHNR and FQNEAQ (reference sequence). The V end lost 4 bases, the J end lost 9 bases, and 24 bases lay between the germline ends. The CDR3 is made up of 16 amino acids. CDR3 sequence: CASSSVNEGSGGSYTF. CDR3 DNA: TGTGCCAGCAGCTCCGTGAATGAAGGCAGTGGTGGAAGCTACACCTTC.

This rearrangement joins TRBV10-3 to TRBJ2-7; 8 bases align to TRBD2. V was pared by 6 bases and J by 6 bases, with 10 bases of the junction left unmatched. Germline V gene data show CDR1 as ENHRY and CDR2 as SYGVKD. The CDR3 is 14 residues long. CDR3 in DNA: TGTGCCATCAGGCCTAGCGGGCGGTCTGGCGAGCAGTACTTC. Translating gives CAIRPSGRSGEQYF.

The CDR3 loop reads CASGSGHLEAFF. CDR3 DNA sequence: TGTGCCAGCGGATCGGGACACCTAGAAGCTTTCTTT. This chain uses TRBV27 with TRBJ1-1, with D perhaps TRBD1 (6 bases). CDR1 MNHEY and CDR2 SMNVEV come from the germline V gene (reference sequence). V lost 8 bases to trimming and J lost 8 bases, with 15 bases between them. The CDR3 loop spans 12 amino acids.

The J gene is TRBJ1-4, the V gene TRBV5-1; D gene uncertain. Per the germline V gene, CDR1 is SGHRS and CDR2 is YFSETQ. V was clipped by 4 bases and J by 3 bases, with 10 bases between them. The CDR3 spans 14 residues. In nucleotides, the CDR3 is TGCGCCAGCAGCAGGATATCGGCTAATGAAAAACTGTTTTTT. Translated: CASSRISANEKLFF.

The chain joins TRBV27 to TRBJ2-7; 12 positions match TRBD2. Germline V gene lookup returns CDR1 MNHEY and CDR2 SMNVEV (reference sequence). The CDR3 is 16 amino acids. J was trimmed by 3 bases and V by 6 bases; bases with no gene match: 9. The CDR3 DNA reads TGTGCCAGCAGGGACCCGGGACTAGCGGGTAACTACGAGCAGTACTTC. Translation: CASRDPGLAGNYEQYF.

This chain links TRBV12-3 or TRBV12-4 with TRBJ2-2, with D uncertain. Trimming shortened V by 4 bases and J by 1 base, and 4 bases separated the two germline ends. The CDR3 spans 13 residues. DNA for the CDR3: TGTGCCAGCAGTTCTCTGAACACCGGGGAGCTGTTTTTT. Translating it yields CASSSLNTGELFF.

The rearrangement joins TRBV7-2 to TRBJ2-7, with D possibly TRBD2 on 5 matching bases. Germline CDR1 SGHTA, CDR2 FQGNSA. The CDR3 covers 14 residues. Trimming cost V 5 bases and J 5 bases, with 16 bases left between them. The CDR3 protein is CASSPGSNTHEQYF. The CDR3 DNA is TGTGCCAGCAGCCCGGGGTCCAACACCCACGAGCAGTACTTC.

The gene calls are TRBV11-1 and TRBJ2-1; weak D call: TRBD1 (5 bases). V gave up 4 bases and J gave up 4 bases, with 17 bases separating them. The CDR3 extends over 16 amino acids. Germline assignment: CDR1 SGHAT and CDR2 FQDESV (reference sequence). This chain's CDR3 is CASSSPPPGPYNEQFF. DNA of the CDR3: TGTGCCAGCAGCTCGCCGCCCCCAGGGCCTTACAATGAGCAGTTCTTC.

The chain joins TRBV28 to TRBJ2-1; the D is unclear. Germline CDR1 and CDR2: MDHEN and SYDVKM. The CDR3 is made up of 16 amino acids. V was clipped by 4 bases and J by 7 bases, with 20 bases between them. CDR3 loop: CASSSPHTGSRNEQFF. As DNA, the CDR3 is TGTGCCAGCAGTTCGCCTCATACTGGCTCGAGGAATGAGCAGTTCTTC.

This chain uses TRBV2 with TRBJ1-2; TRBD1 matches 9 bases. Trimming removed 4 bases from V and 6 bases from J; junction bases left unmatched: 3. There are 13 residues in the CDR3. CDR1 is SNHLY and CDR2 is FYNNEI in the germline V gene. CDR3 amino acids: CASSVQGADGYTF. CDR3 nucleotide sequence: TGTGCCAGCAGTGTACAGGGGGCAGATGGCTACACCTTC.